This entry features one T cell receptor beta chain sequence. What it binds is not known. Each cell subset's genomic DNA was divided evenly among several immunoSEQ plates. Libraries were prepared by immunoSEQ multiplex PCR; TCRdb keeps only in-frame clonotypes and omits some of them. This sample has 550,000 to 700,000 clones; approximately 73% occur once, and the top ten carry about 1.8%. The sample belongs to a study of shared clonotypes between healthy human individuals. V was trimmed by 6 bases and J by 3 bases, leaving 9 bases between them. Germline lookup yields CDR1 SEHNR and CDR2 FQNEAQ (reference sequence). The CDR3 has 13 amino acids. General study findings and limits: In general, naive subsets displayed greater estimated richness than memory subsets did.

The source material was memory CD4+ T cells sorted from blood. Subset specified: CD45RA-negative fraction. The chain recombines TRBV7-9 with TRBJ1-5; perhaps TRBD1 as D (5 bases). This receptor was taken from a woman aged 25 to 39 in good health. The CDR3 DNA reads as TGTGCCAGCAGTCCAGGGAACAATCAGCCCCAGCATTTT. Residues: CASSPGNNQPQHF.